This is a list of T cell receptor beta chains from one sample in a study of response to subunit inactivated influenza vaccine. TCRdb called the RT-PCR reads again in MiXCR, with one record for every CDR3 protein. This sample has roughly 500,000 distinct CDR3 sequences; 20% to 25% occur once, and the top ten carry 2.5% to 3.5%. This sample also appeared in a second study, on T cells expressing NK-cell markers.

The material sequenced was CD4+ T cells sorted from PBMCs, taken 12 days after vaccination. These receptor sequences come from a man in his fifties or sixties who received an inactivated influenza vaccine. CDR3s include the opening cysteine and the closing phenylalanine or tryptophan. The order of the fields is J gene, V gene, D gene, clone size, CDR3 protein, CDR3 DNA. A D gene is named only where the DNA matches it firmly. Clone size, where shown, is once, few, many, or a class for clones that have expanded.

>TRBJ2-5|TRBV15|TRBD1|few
CATSKGARETQYF
TGTGCCACCAGTAAGGGGGCTAGGGAGACCCAGTACTTC
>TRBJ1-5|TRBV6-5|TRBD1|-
CASSSGQTGNQPQHF
TGTGCCAGCAGTTCGGGACAGACCGGCAATCAGCCCCAGCATTTT
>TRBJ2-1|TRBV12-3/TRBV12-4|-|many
CASSPGQWRGSYNEQFF
TGTGCCAGCAGCCCGGGACAGTGGAGGGGCTCCTACAATGAGCAGTTCTTC
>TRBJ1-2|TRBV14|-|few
CASSQGLWGYNGYTF
TGTGCCAGCAGCCAAGGTCTCTGGGGTTACAATGGCTACACCTTC
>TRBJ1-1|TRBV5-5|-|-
CASRPFQGRTEAFF
TGTGCCAGCAGGCCCTTTCAGGGGAGGACTGAAGCTTTCTTT
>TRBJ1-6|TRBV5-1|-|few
CASSPRGHNSPLHF
TGCGCCAGCAGCCCCAGGGGCCATAATTCACCCCTCCACTTT
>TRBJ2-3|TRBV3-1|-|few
CASSQVPRGDTQYF
TGTGCCAGCAGCCAAGTACCGAGGGGGGATACGCAGTATTTT
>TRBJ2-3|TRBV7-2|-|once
CASSLGIRGRDTQYF
TGTGCCAGCAGCTTAGGAATACGGGGGAGGGATACGCAGTATTTT
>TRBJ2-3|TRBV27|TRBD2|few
CASSLIGISGGALRSTDTQYF
TGTGCCAGCAGTTTAATTGGAATTAGCGGGGGGGCGTTACGGAGCACAGATACGCAGTATTTT
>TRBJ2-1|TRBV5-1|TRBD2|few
CASSLRTSGRAVGNEQFF
TGCGCCAGCAGCCTGCGGACTAGCGGGAGAGCGGTGGGCAATGAGCAGTTCTTC
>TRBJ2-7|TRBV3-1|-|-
CASSGRTYEQYF
TGTGCCAGCAGCGGGAGGACCTACGAGCAGTACTTC
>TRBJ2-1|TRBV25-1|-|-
CASSIQGSYNEQFF
TGTGCCAGCAGTATCCAGGGGTCCTACAATGAGCAGTTCTTC
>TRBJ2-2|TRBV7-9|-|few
CASSPRLQNTGELFF
TGTGCCAGCAGCCCTCGACTCCAGAACACCGGGGAGCTGTTTTTT
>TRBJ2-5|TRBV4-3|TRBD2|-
CASSQMMLAGETQYF
TGCGCCAGCAGCCAGATGATGCTAGCGGGAGAGACCCAGTACTTC
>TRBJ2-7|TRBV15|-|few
CATSRDRVYEQYF
TGTGCCACCAGCAGAGACAGGGTTTACGAGCAGTACTTC
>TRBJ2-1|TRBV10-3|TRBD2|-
CAISEGVAGSEQFF
TGTGCCATCAGTGAGGGGGTAGCGGGATCTGAGCAGTTCTTC
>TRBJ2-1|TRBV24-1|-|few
CATSETFPRALNEQFF
TGTGCCACCAGTGAAACCTTCCCCAGGGCCCTCAATGAGCAGTTCTTC
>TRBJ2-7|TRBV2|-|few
CASSVGLVYEQYF
TGTGCCAGCAGCGTTGGACTGGTCTACGAGCAGTACTTC
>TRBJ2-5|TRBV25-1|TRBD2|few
CASSEAPWQGGKTQYF
TGTGCCAGCAGTGAAGCCCCATGGCAGGGAGGGAAGACCCAGTACTTC
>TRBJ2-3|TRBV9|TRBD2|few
CASSGSPGLAGGPGDTQYF
TGTGCCAGCAGCGGATCACCGGGACTAGCGGGAGGGCCGGGAGATACGCAGTATTTT
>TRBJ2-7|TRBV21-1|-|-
CASILRLAGSYEQYF
TGTGCCAGCATCCTTAGACTAGCGGGATCATACGAGCAGTACTTC
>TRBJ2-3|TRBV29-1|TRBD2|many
CSVEDRFSGTDTQYF
TGCAGCGTTGAAGACCGATTTAGCGGGACTGATACGCAGTATTTT
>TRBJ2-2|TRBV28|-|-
CASSGQQDFTGELFF
TGTGCCAGCAGCGGACAGCAGGACTTTACCGGGGAGCTGTTTTTT
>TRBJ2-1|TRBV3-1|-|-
CASSQDRSGRSYNEQFF
TGTGCCAGCAGCCAAGATCGGAGCGGGCGCTCCTACAATGAGCAGTTCTTC
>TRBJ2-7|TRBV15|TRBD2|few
CATSRVTSGRDEQYF
TGTGCCACCAGCAGAGTGACTAGCGGGAGGGACGAGCAGTACTTC
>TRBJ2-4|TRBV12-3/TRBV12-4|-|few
CASRIAKNIQYF
TGTGCCAGCAGAATTGCCAAAAACATTCAGTACTTC
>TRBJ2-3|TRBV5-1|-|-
CASSLDQGDTQYF
TGCGCCAGCAGCTTGGACCAGGGAGATACGCAGTATTTT
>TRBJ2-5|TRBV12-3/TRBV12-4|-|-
CASSLALGTEETQYF
TGTGCCAGCAGTTTAGCGCTGGGAACCGAAGAGACCCAGTACTTC
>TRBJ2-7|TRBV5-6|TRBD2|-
CASSRRTGGPGEQYF
TGTGCCAGTTCCCGGAGGACGGGAGGGCCTGGCGAGCAGTACTTC
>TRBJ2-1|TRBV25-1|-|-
CASIGPGTSNEQFF
TGTGCCAGCATTGGACCCGGGACTTCAAATGAGCAGTTCTTC
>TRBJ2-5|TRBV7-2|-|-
CASSLVSIQTQYF
TGTGCCAGCAGCTTAGTCAGTATCCAGACCCAGTACTTC
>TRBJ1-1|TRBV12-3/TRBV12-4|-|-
CASSSSMNTEAFF
TGTGCCAGCAGTTCCTCAATGAACACTGAAGCTTTCTTT
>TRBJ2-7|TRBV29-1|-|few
CSVRDRLAYEQYF
TGCAGCGTGCGGGACAGATTAGCCTACGAGCAGTACTTC
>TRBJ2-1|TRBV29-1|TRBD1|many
CSARQGLANEQFF
TGCAGCGCCCGACAGGGCTTAGCCAATGAGCAGTTCTTC
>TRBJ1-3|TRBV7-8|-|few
CASSFLFGGIGNTIYF
TGTGCCAGCAGCTTTTTGTTTGGAGGGATTGGAAACACCATATATTTT
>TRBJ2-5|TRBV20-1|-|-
CSATSRSQETQYF
TGCAGTGCTACGTCAAGGTCCCAAGAGACCCAGTACTTC
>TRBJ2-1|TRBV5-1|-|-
CASWGGSSYNEQFF
TGCGCCAGCTGGGGCGGTAGCTCCTACAATGAGCAGTTCTTC
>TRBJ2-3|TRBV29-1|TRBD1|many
CSVRTGSDTQYF
TGCAGCGTCCGGACAGGGTCGGATACGCAGTATTTT
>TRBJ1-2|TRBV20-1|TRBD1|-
CSARVPAGGNYGYTF
TGCAGTGCTAGAGTCCCCGCAGGGGGGAACTATGGCTACACCTTC
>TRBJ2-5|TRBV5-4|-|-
CASSLAGRETQETQYF
TGTGCCAGCAGCTTGGCGGGTCGGGAAACCCAAGAGACCCAGTACTTC
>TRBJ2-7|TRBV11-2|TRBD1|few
CASSLGTGSEQYF
TGTGCCAGCAGCTTAGGGACAGGGTCCGAGCAGTACTTC
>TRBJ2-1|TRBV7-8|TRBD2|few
CASSLVAGQSSYNEQFF
TGTGCCAGCAGCTTAGTAGCGGGTCAGAGCTCCTACAATGAGCAGTTCTTC